This T cell receptor (beta chain) comes out of a study of T cells expressing NK-cell markers. UMIs were included in TCR beta cDNA generated by 5'RACE template switching. TCRdb re-analyzed the 5' RACE reads; it lists each CDR3 protein once, without DNA. The table lists some 460,000 distinct CDR3 sequences. As regards this clonotype: The antigen is undetermined.

This CDR3 region has 15 residues. CDR1 is ENHRY and CDR2 is SYGVKD in the germline V gene. Study-wide points: Where several donors were concerned, these clonotypes also led the CD3+CD56-NKG2C+ fraction.

The sample was blood T cells: a sorted CD56 or NKG2C T cell subset, CD4+ or CD8+ T cells, or bulk PBMC T cells (not recorded which). The chain employs TRBV10-3 and TRBJ1-1; TCRdb gives TRBD1 as the D gene, but with no DNA this cannot be confirmed. The sequence was obtained from a woman between 45 and 60 years old in good health. The CDR3 region is CAIRNLATGDTEAFF.